This is a list of T cell receptor beta chains from one sample in a study of CD4 T cells in relation to SARS-CoV-2 and coronaviruses. These receptors lack a known antigen. Some clones are missing from TCRdb's copy, which holds only in-frame ones; the method was immunoSEQ multiplex PCR. The profile covers 20,000 or so clones, with roughly 76% appearing a single time and about 15% taken by the ten largest. Sequenced input: CD4+ T cells from PBMCs, cultured in vitro. The source is a human donor in good health. The CDR3 runs from the conserved cysteine through the conserved F or W. Each record gives: J gene, V gene, clone size, CDR3 protein. Expanded clones get a size class; other rows say once, few or many, or leave the size out.

J: TRBJ2-2; V: TRBV27; size: few; CDR3: CASSTIQAGSFAGELFF
J: TRBJ2-1; V: TRBV7-8; size: few; CDR3: CASSLRGRYNEQFF
J: TRBJ1-6; V: TRBV5-1; size: -; CDR3: CASSFAGDANSPLHF
J: TRBJ2-1; V: TRBV7-9; size: few; CDR3: CASSLGAGGNEQFF
J: TRBJ2-2; V: TRBV30; size: -; CDR3: CAWSVHAGDFLNTGELFF
J: TRBJ2-2; V: TRBV5-6; size: -; CDR3: CASSSTNTGELFF
J: TRBJ2-1; V: TRBV4-2; size: -; CDR3: CASSQASYARPWGVTRNEQFF
J: TRBJ1-6; V: TRBV7-6; size: few; CDR3: CASSLRGTGKGGSYNSPLHF
J: TRBJ2-7; V: TRBV30; size: -; CDR3: CAWSAGPGRGIYEQYF
J: TRBJ1-4; V: TRBV4-3; size: -; CDR3: CASSQDVGGQDEKLFF
J: TRBJ2-1; V: TRBV30; size: -; CDR3: CAWSGGAAGSHNEQFF
J: TRBJ2-1; V: TRBV4-1; size: -; CDR3: CASSPHALYNEQFF
J: TRBJ2-7; V: TRBV7-9; size: -; CDR3: CASIPGQGTYEQYF
J: TRBJ2-7; V: TRBV5-4; size: -; CDR3: CASSLWTSGSQVRDF
J: TRBJ2-7; V: TRBV27; size: once; CDR3: CASRGEGGSFSYEQYF